What follows are 15 T cell receptor beta chains derived from one specimen sequenced in a study of cytomegalovirus exposure and HLA in healthy donors. Profiled with immunoSEQ multiplex PCR; TCRdb holds only in-frame clones, not every one. This sample carries 160,000 or so clones, approximately 89% of them seen once, and the ten largest clones take less than 3.5%. Sequencing used PBMCs. Receptor source: a young man in good health and CMV-seropositive.

V and J are TRBV29-1 and TRBJ1-2; weak D call: TRBD1 (5 bases). Between the trimmed V and J ends, which lost 6 bases and 8 bases, there was a span of 16 bases. The CDR3 length is 12 residues. Germline V gives CDR1 SQVTM, CDR2 ANQGSEA. CDR3 nucleotide sequence: TGCAGCGTCCCCTGGCAGGGCGTGGGCTACACCTTC. This codes for CSVPWQGVGYTF.

This clone was seen just once. The chain joins TRBV6-4 to TRBJ2-7; a weak D match, TRBD2 (6 bases). Trimming took off 7 bases at V and 6 bases at J, with 28 bases between the two ends. The CDR3 extends over 17 amino acids. Germline CDR1 MRHNA, CDR2 SNTAGT. The CDR3 protein is CASNSEKWRVVGGEQYF. Written as DNA, the CDR3 is TGTGCCAGCAATAGTGAGAAGTGGAGGGTTGTTGGAGGCGAGCAGTACTTC.

V gene TRBV4-2 combines with J gene TRBJ2-2; 7 bases match TRBD1. This CDR3 comprises 18 residues. Germline V CDR1 and CDR2: LGHNA, YNFKEQ. V shed 4 bases, J shed 6 bases, and the junction held 17 bases outside the gene matches. CDR3 in DNA: TGTGCCAGCAGCCCACAAACAGGGGTGTCTAGTCGTGCCGGGGAGCTGTTTTTT. The encoded protein is CASSPQTGVSSRAGELFF.

The V gene is TRBV28, the J gene TRBJ2-1, with D tentatively TRBD2 (5 bases). Germline lookup yields CDR1 MDHEN and CDR2 SYDVKM. V was cut by 6 bases and J by 4 bases, with 28 bases left in between. This CDR3 comprises 19 residues. DNA for the CDR3: TGTGCCAGCAGCACGCCTTGGGGAAAGGCGGGTCTACCGTACAATGAGCAGTTCTTC. It codes for CASSTPWGKAGLPYNEQFF.

The chain has TRBV5-1 and TRBJ2-1; D ambiguous. The CDR3 runs 11 residues. The germline V and J ends were trimmed by 7 bases and 8 bases, with 10 bases remaining between them. CDR1 is SGHRS and CDR2 is YFSETQ in the germline V gene. The CDR3 nucleotides read TGCGCCAGCGGGCTTTCAGATGAGCAGTTCTTC. Encoded protein: CASGLSDEQFF.

The chain is built from TRBV4-3 and TRBJ1-1; the D is unclear. V was clipped by 4 bases and J by 1 base, with 10 bases between them. Germline CDR1 LGHNA, CDR2 YSLEER. The CDR3 contains 14 residues. The CDR3 spells CASSRRQQNTEAFF. The CDR3 nucleotides are TGCGCCAGCAGCCGGAGGCAGCAGAACACTGAAGCTTTCTTT.

The rearrangement uses TRBV19 and TRBJ1-2, with TRBD1 matching 9 bases. The ends lost 3 bases at V and 4 bases at J; junction bases unmatched: 6. The CDR3 consists of 15 residues. Germline loops: CDR1 LNHDA, CDR2 SQIVND (reference sequence). The CDR3 nucleotides read TGTGCCAGTAGTATGCTCGGGACAGGGATCTATGGCTACACCTTC. Translated, it gives CASSMLGTGIYGYTF.

The V and J genes are TRBV9 and TRBJ2-2, with 10 positions matching TRBD1. V lost 3 bases, J lost 4 bases, and 0 bases stayed unmatched. The CDR3 totals 14 residues. Germline CDR1 SGDLS, CDR2 YYNGEE. CDR3 coding DNA: TGTGCCAGCAGCGGGACAGGGGGCACCGGGGAGCTGTTTTTT. This encodes CASSGTGGTGELFF.

The CDR3 region has the DNA TGTGCCAGCAGCTTAAGGCGGGAGTCCGGGGGTTACGAGCAGTACTTC. This encodes CASSLRRESGGYEQYF. The rearrangement uses TRBV7-8 and TRBJ2-7, with 7 bases aligning to TRBD2. The CDR3 has 16 residues. With 2 bases clipped from V and 4 bases from J, the junction kept 11 bases outside the gene matches. Germline CDR1 reads SGHVS; CDR2 reads FQNEAQ.

The chain combines TRBV28 with TRBJ2-7; 9 nucleotides match TRBD1. J lost 7 bases, V lost 6 bases, and 10 bases had no gene match. From germline, CDR1 is MDHEN and CDR2 SYDVKM. The CDR3 has 14 residues. The CDR3 region is CASREPDRGGEQYF. CDR3 coding DNA: TGTGCCAGCAGGGAACCGGACAGGGGTGGTGAGCAGTACTTC.

The chain links TRBV27 to TRBJ2-2; TRBD1 is a possible D gene (6 bases). CDR1 MNHEY and CDR2 SMNVEV come from the germline V gene (reference sequence). This CDR3 comprises 14 residues. The V end lost 6 bases, the J end lost 2 bases, and 10 bases lay between the germline ends. The CDR3: CASRLQGNTGELFF. In nucleotides, the CDR3 is TGTGCCAGCAGACTACAGGGAAACACCGGGGAGCTGTTTTTT.

J is TRBJ2-2 and V is TRBV5-1; D is uncertain. The CDR3 length is 15 residues. V lost 0 bases to trimming and J lost 1 base, with 7 bases between them. CDR1 SGHRS and CDR2 YFSETQ come from the germline V gene. CDR3 nucleotides: TGCGCCAGCAGCTTGGCCGCAGGGAACACCGGGGAGCTGTTTTTT. Its protein product is CASSLAAGNTGELFF.

This clone has only one observation. V gene TRBV29-1 combines with J gene TRBJ1-1; the D gene is possibly TRBD1 (5 bases). Trimming removed 6 bases at V and 6 bases at J, with 17 bases between. CDR3 length: 13 amino acids. Germline CDR1 reads SQVTM; CDR2 reads ANQGSEA. This CDR3 reads CSVQPPGRAEAFF. DNA of the CDR3: TGCAGCGTACAACCTCCAGGGAGGGCTGAAGCTTTCTTT.

The chain links TRBV30 to TRBJ2-3; maybe TRBD2 (7 bases). The CDR3 spans 14 residues. CDR1 and CDR2 (germline): GTSNPN, SVGIG (reference sequence). With 4 bases removed from V and 3 bases from J, the gap between germline ends came to 14 bases. The CDR3 DNA follows: TGTGCCTGGAACGGGGGGCGACTAACAGATACGCAGTATTTT. It codes for CAWNGGRLTDTQYF. Together with reference TRBV30 and TRBJ2-3, the CDR3 gives the full variable domain: SQTIHQWPATLVQPVGSPLSLECTVEGTSNPNLYWYRQAAGRGLQLLFYSVGIGQISSEVPQNLSASRPQDRQFILSSKKLLLSDSGFYLCAWNGGRLTDTQYFGPGTRLTVL.

The V call is TRBV28, the J call TRBJ2-7; TRBD1 is a possible D gene (5 bases). CDR3 length: 14 amino acids. Germline CDR1 MDHEN, CDR2 SYDVKM. V lost 2 bases and J 4 bases, leaving 12 bases between the germline ends. DNA of the CDR3: TGTGCCAGCAGTTTAAGGGGTGGCTTATACGAGCAGTACTTC. Its protein is CASSLRGGLYEQYF.